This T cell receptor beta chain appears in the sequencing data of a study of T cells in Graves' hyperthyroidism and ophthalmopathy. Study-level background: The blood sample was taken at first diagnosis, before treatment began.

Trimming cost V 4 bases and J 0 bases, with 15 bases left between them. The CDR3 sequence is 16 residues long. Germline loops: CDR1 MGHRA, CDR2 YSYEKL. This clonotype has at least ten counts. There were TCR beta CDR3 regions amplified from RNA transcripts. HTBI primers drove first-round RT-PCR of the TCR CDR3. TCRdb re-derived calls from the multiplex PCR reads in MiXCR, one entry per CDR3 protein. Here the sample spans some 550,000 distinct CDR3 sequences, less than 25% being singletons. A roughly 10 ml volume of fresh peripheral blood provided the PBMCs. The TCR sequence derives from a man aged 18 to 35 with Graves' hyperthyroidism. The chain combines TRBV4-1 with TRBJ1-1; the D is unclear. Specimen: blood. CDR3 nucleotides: TGCGCCAGCAGCCCGCGCAGCGGAGGTCTGAACACTGAAGCTTTCTTT. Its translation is CASSPRSGGLNTEAFF.